The 26 T cell receptor beta chains below were found in one sample sequenced in a study of CD8 T cells in ankylosing spondylitis. One entry per CDR3 protein results from TCRdb running MiXCR on the 5' RACE reads. Here the sample spans 150,000 to 200,000 distinct CDR3 sequences, 11% being singletons. Source material: blood, either unsorted or a sorted T cell fraction (not recorded which). These receptors all come from a male donor with ankylosing spondylitis or in good health (not recorded which).

Many counts were recorded for this clonotype. The chain uses TRBV20-1 and TRBJ2-1; 9 bases align to TRBD2. This CDR3 has 14 residues. Germline V gene data show CDR1 as DFQATT and CDR2 as SNEGSKA (reference sequence). The trim removed 3 bases at V and 4 bases at J, leaving 4 bases unmatched. The CDR3 region is CSARLAGFYNEQFF. The CDR3 DNA reads as TGCAGTGCTAGGCTAGCGGGATTTTACAATGAGCAGTTCTTC.

This chain links TRBV30 with TRBJ2-3, with 8 bases lining up with TRBD2. Germline trimming cut 2 bases from V and 4 bases from J; bases unmatched to any gene: 8. Germline V gene sequence: CDR1 GTSNPN, CDR2 SVGIG (reference sequence). The CDR3 totals 15 residues. The CDR3: CAWSFNSGAADTQYF. The CDR3 DNA is TGTGCCTGGAGTTTCAATAGCGGGGCCGCAGATACGCAGTATTTT.

This clonotype was seen many times. The genes are TRBV28 and TRBJ1-1; perhaps TRBD1 as D (6 bases). CDR3 length: 14 residues. Trimming removed 5 bases at V and 3 bases at J, with 13 bases between. CDR1 MDHEN and CDR2 SYDVKM come from the germline V gene. The CDR3 DNA reads TGTGCCAGCAGTCCCAGCCAGGGGTACACTGAAGCTTTCTTT. Encoded protein: CASSPSQGYTEAFF.

The chain recombines TRBV12-3 or TRBV12-4 with TRBJ2-2; 11 nucleotides agree with TRBD2. Trimming removed 6 bases from V and 7 bases from J; junction bases left unmatched: 4. This CDR3 has 14 residues. The CDR3 region has the DNA TGTGCCAGCAGCCTACTAGCGGGGGACGGGGAGCTGTTTTTT. Its protein is CASSLLAGDGELFF.

Ten or more counts support this clonotype. The rearrangement links TRBV3-1 to TRBJ2-1, with a tentative D call TRBD2 (5 bases). Germline assignment: CDR1 LGHDT and CDR2 YNNKEL (reference sequence). This CDR3 spans 15 amino acids. The V end was cut by 1 base, the J end by 5 bases, with 12 bases between. DNA for the CDR3: TGTGCCAGCAGCCAAGTCTCGACTACCCACAATGAGCAGTTCTTC. Its translation is CASSQVSTTHNEQFF.

The sample holds a few counts of this clonotype. The chain uses TRBV12-3 or TRBV12-4 and TRBJ2-7; 10 nucleotides agree with TRBD2. There are 15 residues in the CDR3. The junction had 5 bases not matched to a gene; V was cut back by 5 bases and J by 1 base. Here the CDR3 reads CASSRGLAQSYEQYF. The CDR3 DNA reads TGTGCCAGCAGTAGGGGACTAGCGCAATCCTACGAGCAGTACTTC.

Turning to this clonotype: Since a much larger clone is just one base distant, this may be a read error. The V gene is TRBV6-1, the J gene TRBJ1-4; no reliable D call. This CDR3 spans 14 amino acids. The V gene lost 6 bases and the J gene lost 0 bases, with 8 bases spanning the gap. CDR1 MNHNS and CDR2 SASEGT come from the germline V gene. The CDR3 sequence is CASRGIATNEKLFF. The CDR3 DNA reads TGTGCCAGCAGGGGGATCGCAACTAATGAAAAACTGTTTTTT.

This clonotype was seen a few times. The genes are TRBV5-1 and TRBJ2-5, with 8 nucleotides matching TRBD1. With 4 bases clipped from V and 4 bases from J, the junction kept 3 bases outside the gene matches. The germline V gene encodes CDR1 SGHRS and CDR2 YFSETQ. The CDR3 is 13 residues long. Here the CDR3 reads CASSTGGRETQYF. The CDR3 DNA follows: TGCGCCAGCAGCACAGGGGGACGAGAGACCCAGTACTTC.

This clonotype was found a few times. The chain couples TRBV25-1 to TRBJ2-7; D might be TRBD1 (5 bases). The CDR3 loop spans 14 amino acids. Germline values: CDR1 MGHDK, CDR2 SYGVNS. V dropped 2 bases and J dropped 3 bases, with 11 bases sitting between them. CDR3 amino acids: CASSEMGQNYEQYF. Here the CDR3 DNA reads TGTGCCAGCAGTGAAATGGGGCAGAACTACGAGCAGTACTTC.

About this clonotype itself: This clone may be a read error of a much larger clone one base away. The chain links TRBV6-1 to TRBJ2-1; D remains unclear. The length of the CDR3 is 12 residues. Germline lookup yields CDR1 MNHNS and CDR2 SASEGT. The CDR3 bases are TGTGTCACACGACCGACGCACAATGAGCAGTTCTTC. Amino acid sequence: CVTRPTHNEQFF.

This clonotype turned up a few times. The rearrangement links TRBV7-2 to TRBJ2-5; the match to TRBD1 covers 9 bases. CDR1 is SGHTA, CDR2 FQGNSA, per germline. The CDR3 is 14 amino acids. J lost 4 bases, V lost 5 bases, and 5 bases had no gene match. CDR3 sequence reads: CASSPGTGRETQYF. CDR3 DNA sequence: TGTGCCAGCAGCCCCGGGACAGGGAGAGAGACCCAGTACTTC. The full variable domain, completed using reference TRBV7-2 and TRBJ2-5, is GAGVSQSPSNKVTEKGKDVELRCDPISGHTALYWYRQSLGQGLEFLIYFQGNSAPDKSGLPSDRFSAERTGGSVSTLTIQRTQQEDSAVYLCASSPGTGRETQYFGPGTRLLVL.

This clonotype has at least ten counts. The chain has TRBV10-3 and TRBJ2-5; possible D gene TRBD2, 7 bases. The CDR3 has 16 residues. Germline-derived CDR1 and CDR2 are ENHRY and SYGVKD. The germline V and J ends were trimmed by 2 bases and 0 bases, with 13 bases remaining between them. CDR3 amino acids: CAISEMGGGNQETQYF. In DNA, the CDR3 is TGTGCCATCAGTGAGATGGGAGGGGGAAACCAAGAGACCCAGTACTTC.

This clonotype was seen ten or more times. This sequence joins TRBV24-1 and TRBJ2-1, with 12 bases that match TRBD2. Germline V lookup: CDR1 KGHDR, CDR2 SFDVKD. The CDR3 spans 17 residues. The V segment lost 3 bases and the J segment 4 bases; nucleotides outside the gene matches: 6. The CDR3 protein is CATSDRGLAGLYNEQFF. In DNA, the CDR3 is TGTGCCACCAGTGATCGCGGACTAGCGGGGTTGTACAATGAGCAGTTCTTC.

This clonotype was seen at least ten times. V is TRBV10-3 and J is TRBJ2-6; D is uncertain. V was cut by 3 bases and J by 0 bases, with 6 bases left in between. The germline V gene has CDR1 ENHRY and CDR2 SYGVKD. This CDR3 comprises 15 residues. CDR3 sequence (DNA): TGTGCCATCAGTGAAGGCAGCTCTGGGGCCAACGTCCTGACTTTC. Residues: CAISEGSSGANVLTF.

This clonotype was observed a few times. V usage is TRBV12-5 and J usage is TRBJ2-1, with 9 bases matching TRBD2. J lost 2 bases, V lost 1 base, and 3 bases had no gene match. CDR3 length: 16 residues. Germline CDR1 LGHNT, CDR2 FRNRAP. CDR3 DNA sequence: TGTGCTAGTGGTTTGGGAGCGGGGGGAACCTACAATGAGCAGTTCTTC. Translation: CASGLGAGGTYNEQFF.

This clonotype has a count of ten or more. The chain recombines TRBV12-3 or TRBV12-4 with TRBJ2-7, with D hard to call. The V end was cut by 1 base, the J end by 0 bases, with 7 bases between. This CDR3 spans 14 amino acids. CDR3 bases: TGTGCCAGCAGTTTAGTCCTGAACTCCTACGAGCAGTACTTC. Residues: CASSLVLNSYEQYF.

This clonotype was detected ten times or more. CDR3 in amino acids: CASSQETTGDEKLFF. The CDR3 DNA reads as TGCGCCAGCAGCCAAGAAACGACAGGGGATGAAAAACTGTTTTTT. V and J are TRBV4-3 and TRBJ1-4; 8 nucleotides agree with TRBD1. There are 15 residues in the CDR3. The V gene's germline CDR1 is LGHNA and CDR2 YSLEER. The junction had 3 bases not matched to a gene; V was cut back by 0 bases and J by 6 bases.

This clonotype has a handful of counts. The rearrangement joins TRBV28 to TRBJ2-7; TRBD2 matches 13 bases. Germline-derived CDR1 and CDR2 are MDHEN and SYDVKM. Trimming took 6 bases from V and 0 from J; bases not matched to a gene: 11. The CDR3 extends over 18 amino acids. CDR3 DNA sequence: TGTGCCAGCAGCCCCAAGGGACTAGCGGGGCCTTCCTCCTACGAGCAGTACTTC. Translated: CASSPKGLAGPSSYEQYF. Combining the CDR3 with reference TRBV28 and TRBJ2-7 gives the whole variable domain DVKVTQSSRYLVKRTGEKVFLECVQDMDHENMFWYRQDPGLGLRLIYFSYDVKMKEKGDIPEGYSVSREKKERFSLILESASTNQTSMYLCASSPKGLAGPSSYEQYFGPGTRLTVT.

This chain connects TRBV6-1 to TRBJ2-1; D perhaps matches TRBD2 (5 bases). The germline gives CDR1 MNHNS, CDR2 SASEGT. V was pared by 2 bases and J by 2 bases, with 19 bases between. The CDR3 spans 18 residues. CDR3 DNA sequence: TGTGCCAGCAGTGAATGGCCCCTGGGTGAGGGCACCTACAATGAGCAGTTCTTC. Protein product: CASSEWPLGEGTYNEQFF.

This clonotype has more than one count but fewer than ten. The chain uses TRBV28 and TRBJ2-1; D possibly corresponds to TRBD2 (7 bases). Germline loops: CDR1 MDHEN, CDR2 SYDVKM. V was cut by 2 bases and J by 8 bases, with 19 bases left in between. The CDR3 is 16 amino acids. This CDR3 is CASSLEWGGGSDEQFF. As DNA, the CDR3 is TGTGCCAGCAGTTTAGAATGGGGGGGGGGCTCGGATGAGCAGTTCTTC.

This clonotype was detected ten times or more. The V call is TRBV29-1, the J call TRBJ2-2; D is undetermined. The CDR3 covers 13 residues. V lost 3 bases, J lost 1 base, and 6 bases lay in between. CDR1 SQVTM and CDR2 ANQGSEA come from the germline V gene. CDR3 coding DNA: TGCAGCGTTGACAAACAGAACACCGGGGAGCTGTTTTTT. As protein: CSVDKQNTGELFF.

This clonotype was recorded many times. DNA of the CDR3: TGTGCCAGCAAGATGCTAAACTATGGCTACACCTTC. This sequence encodes CASKMLNYGYTF. The rearrangement joins TRBV28 to TRBJ1-2; D uncertain. Trimming cost V 7 bases and J 2 bases, with 8 bases left between them. The germline CDR1 and CDR2 sequences are MDHEN and SYDVKM. This CDR3 has 12 amino acids.

This clonotype was seen many times. The J gene is TRBJ1-4, the V gene TRBV29-1; D is uncertain. Trimming shortened V by 6 bases and J by 5 bases, and 13 bases separated the two germline ends. The CDR3 totals 13 residues. CDR1 is SQVTM, CDR2 ANQGSEA, per germline. This CDR3 is CSVSGIENEKLFF. CDR3 coding DNA: TGCAGCGTCTCCGGGATAGAGAATGAAAAACTGTTTTTT.

This clonotype was detected ten times or more. As DNA, the CDR3 is TGTGCCACCAGTGATAGGGTAACTAGCACAGATACGCAGTATTTT. It yields the protein CATSDRVTSTDTQYF. This chain links TRBV24-1 with TRBJ2-3; D unresolved. Between the trimmed V and J ends, which lost 3 bases and 0 bases, there was a span of 9 bases. Per the germline V gene, CDR1 is KGHDR and CDR2 is SFDVKD. This CDR3 has 15 residues.

This clonotype was recorded at least ten times. The rearrangement links TRBV13 to TRBJ2-2; the D gene is possibly TRBD1 (6 bases). Trimming took off 2 bases at V and 6 bases at J, with 7 bases between the two ends. This CDR3 comprises 13 residues. Germline V gives CDR1 PRHDT, CDR2 FYEKMQ (reference sequence). As DNA, the CDR3 is TGTGCCAGCAGCTTACACAGGGCCGGGGAGCTGTTTTTT. Translation: CASSLHRAGELFF.

The chain carries TRBV12-3 or TRBV12-4 and TRBJ2-2; a weak D match, TRBD1 (5 bases). The V end was cut by 5 bases, the J end by 6 bases, with 13 bases between. The CDR3 has 14 residues. This CDR3 reads CASSINIGAGELFF. In nucleotides, the CDR3 is TGTGCCAGCAGTATCAACATAGGGGCCGGGGAGCTGTTTTTT.